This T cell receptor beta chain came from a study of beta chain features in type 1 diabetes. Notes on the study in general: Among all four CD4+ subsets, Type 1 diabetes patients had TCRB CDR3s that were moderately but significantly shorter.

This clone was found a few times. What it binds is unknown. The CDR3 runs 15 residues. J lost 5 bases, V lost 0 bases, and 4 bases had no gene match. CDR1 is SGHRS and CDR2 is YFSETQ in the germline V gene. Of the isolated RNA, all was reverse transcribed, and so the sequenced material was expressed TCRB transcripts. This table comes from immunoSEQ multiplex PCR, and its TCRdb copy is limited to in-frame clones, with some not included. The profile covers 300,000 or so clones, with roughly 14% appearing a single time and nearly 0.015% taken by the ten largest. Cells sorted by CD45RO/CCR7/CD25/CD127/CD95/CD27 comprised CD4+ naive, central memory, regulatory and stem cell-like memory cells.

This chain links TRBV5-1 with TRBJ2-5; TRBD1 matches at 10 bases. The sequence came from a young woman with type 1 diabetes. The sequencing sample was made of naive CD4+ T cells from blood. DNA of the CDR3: TGCGCCAGCAGCTTGGGACAGGGGGCGAGGGAGACCCAGTACTTC. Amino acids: CASSLGQGARETQYF.